This T cell receptor (beta chain) originates from a study of cytotoxic CD8 clonotypes in ibrutinib-treated CLL. Study overall: Response specimens were obtained following a median treatment duration of about twelve months, with a range of 6 to 36.

V was trimmed by 5 bases and J by 0 bases, leaving 16 bases between them. CDR3 length: 17 amino acids. Produced via immunoSEQ multiplex PCR; TCRdb's table is partial and in-frame only. The sample records approximately 100,000 clones, under 70% being singletons. Study-level points and caveats: Among the clonotypes, public ones were uncommon and contracted or held stable on treatment.

Comment on this clone: Its antigen is unidentified.

This sequence joins TRBV23-1 and TRBJ2-2; D is perhaps TRBD1 (6 bases). TRBV23-1 is noted as an ORF with a role that remains uncertain. This sequence was found in a human donor with chronic lymphocytic leukemia. The source material was PBMCs, sampled after 24 months of ibrutinib treatment. The CDR3 protein is CASSITDSNANTGELFF. The DNA of the CDR3 is TGCGCCAGCAGTATTACGGACAGTAACGCGAACACCGGGGAGCTGTTTTTT.